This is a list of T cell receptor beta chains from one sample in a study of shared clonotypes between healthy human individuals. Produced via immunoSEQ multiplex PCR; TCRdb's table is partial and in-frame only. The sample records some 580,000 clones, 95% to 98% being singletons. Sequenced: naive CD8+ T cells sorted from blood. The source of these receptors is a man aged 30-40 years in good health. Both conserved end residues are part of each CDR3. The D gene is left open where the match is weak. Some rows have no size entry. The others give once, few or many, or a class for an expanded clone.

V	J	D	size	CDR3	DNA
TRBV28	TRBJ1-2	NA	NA	CASGGGRSYGYTF	TGTGCCAGCGGTGGTGGGAGAAGCTATGGCTACACCTTC
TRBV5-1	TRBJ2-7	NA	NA	CASSLSTDTYEQYF	TGCGCCAGCAGCTTGTCGACAGACACCTACGAGCAGTACTTC
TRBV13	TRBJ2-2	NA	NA	CASSLWDTGELFF	TGTGCCAGCAGCTTATGGGACACCGGGGAGCTGTTTTTT
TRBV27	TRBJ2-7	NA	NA	CASSFLLGDGYEQYF	TGTGCCAGCAGTTTTTTATTAGGCGACGGATACGAGCAGTACTTC
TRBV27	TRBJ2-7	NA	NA	CASSLSELVLSYEQYF	TGTGCCAGCAGTTTATCGGAACTAGTTCTCTCCTACGAGCAGTACTTC
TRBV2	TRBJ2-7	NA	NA	CASSRPRGGSYEQYF	TGTGCCAGCAGCCGCCCCCGCGGGGGCAGCTACGAGCAGTACTTC
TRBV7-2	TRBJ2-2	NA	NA	CASSRPDGLNTGELFF	TGTGCCAGCAGCCGACCGGACGGCCTGAACACCGGGGAGCTGTTTTTT
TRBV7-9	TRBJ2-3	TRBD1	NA	CASSSGQGADTQYF	TGTGCCAGCAGCTCCGGACAGGGCGCAGATACGCAGTATTTT
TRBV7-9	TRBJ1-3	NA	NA	CASSDASSGNTIYF	TGTGCCAGCAGCGACGCCAGCTCTGGAAACACCATATATTTT
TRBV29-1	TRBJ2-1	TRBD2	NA	CSVEGLAGDNEQFF	TGCAGCGTTGAAGGCCTAGCGGGAGACAATGAGCAGTTCTTC
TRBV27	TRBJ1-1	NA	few	CASSLAEGGEAFF	TGTGCCAGCAGTTTAGCGGAGGGAGGTGAAGCTTTCTTT
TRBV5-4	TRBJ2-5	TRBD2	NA	CASSLGGLAGGRGQETQYF	TGTGCCAGCAGCTTGGGGGGACTAGCGGGAGGGAGAGGGCAAGAGACCCAGTACTTC
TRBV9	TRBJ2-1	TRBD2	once	CASSAPAGEGNEQFF	TGTGCCAGCAGCGCCCCCGCGGGAGAGGGCAATGAGCAGTTCTTC
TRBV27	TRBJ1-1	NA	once	CASSLLLPKANTEAFF	TGTGCCAGCAGTTTACTCCTACCGAAGGCCAACACTGAAGCTTTCTTT
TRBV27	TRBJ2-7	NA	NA	CASGFDGNEQYF	TGTGCCAGCGGATTCGACGGCAACGAGCAGTACTTC
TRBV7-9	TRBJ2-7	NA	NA	CASSLGQGALYEQYF	TGTGCCAGCAGCTTAGGGCAGGGTGCCCTCTACGAGCAGTACTTC
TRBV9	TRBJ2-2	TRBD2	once	CASSEGTSGSINTGELFF	TGTGCCAGCAGCGAAGGGACTAGCGGGAGTATAAACACCGGGGAGCTGTTTTTT
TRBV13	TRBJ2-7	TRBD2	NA	CASSIWTSGHPYEQYF	TGTGCCAGCAGCATCTGGACTAGCGGCCATCCCTACGAGCAGTACTTC
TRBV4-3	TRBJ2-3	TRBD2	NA	CASSQGVAGEGNTDTQYF	TGCGCCAGCAGCCAGGGGGTAGCGGGAGAAGGGAACACAGATACGCAGTATTTT
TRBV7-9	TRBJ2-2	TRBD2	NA	CASSLRAGDLTGELFF	TGTGCCAGCAGCCTCAGAGCGGGAGACCTCACCGGGGAGCTGTTTTTT
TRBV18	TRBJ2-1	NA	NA	CASSPDSSVYNEQFF	TGTGCCAGCTCACCAGATAGTTCAGTCTACAATGAGCAGTTCTTC
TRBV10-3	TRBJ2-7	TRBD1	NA	CAISEVGQGLAEQYF	TGTGCCATCAGTGAGGTGGGACAGGGTTTGGCCGAGCAGTACTTC
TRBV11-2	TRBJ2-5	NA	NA	CASSLDPFTGAIETQYF	TGTGCCAGCAGCTTAGACCCCTTTACGGGGGCCATAGAGACCCAGTACTTC
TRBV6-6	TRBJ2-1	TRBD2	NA	CASRPLAGVRNEQFF	TGTGCCAGCAGGCCACTAGCGGGAGTTCGGAATGAGCAGTTCTTC
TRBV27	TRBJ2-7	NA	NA	CASSLGNSYEQYF	TGTGCCAGCAGTTTGGGGAATTCGTACGAGCAGTACTTC
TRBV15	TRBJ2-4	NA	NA	CATSSQFGGAKNIQYF	TGTGCCACCAGCAGTCAATTCGGGGGAGCCAAAAACATTCAGTACTTC
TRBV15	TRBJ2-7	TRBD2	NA	CATSRDSGSFYEQYF	TGTGCCACCAGCAGAGATAGCGGGAGCTTCTACGAGCAGTACTTC
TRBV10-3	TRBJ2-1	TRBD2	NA	CAISESMGEGPYEQFF	TGTGCCATCAGTGAGTCGATGGGGGAGGGCCCCTATGAGCAGTTCTTC
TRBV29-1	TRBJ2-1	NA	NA	CSVWGRNEQFF	TGCAGCGTTTGGGGTAGGAATGAGCAGTTCTTC
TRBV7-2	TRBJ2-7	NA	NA	CASSSSLGKSAEQYF	TGTGCCAGCAGCTCCTCGCTAGGGAAGTCGGCCGAGCAGTACTTC
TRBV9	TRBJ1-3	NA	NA	CASSVADSGNTIYF	TGTGCCAGCAGCGTAGCCGACTCTGGAAACACCATATATTTT
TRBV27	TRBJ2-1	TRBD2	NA	CASSFLTSGPGEFF	TGTGCCAGCAGTTTCTTGACTAGCGGTCCCGGGGAGTTCTTC
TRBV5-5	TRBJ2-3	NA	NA	CASSWDGLNTDTQYF	TGTGCCAGCAGCTGGGACGGGCTGAACACAGATACGCAGTATTTT
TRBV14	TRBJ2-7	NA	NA	CASSQVADLYEQYF	TGTGCCAGCAGCCAAGTTGCGGATCTTTACGAGCAGTACTTC
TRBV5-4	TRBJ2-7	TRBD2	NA	CASFLLAAPYEQYF	TGTGCCAGCTTTCTCCTAGCGGCCCCCTACGAGCAGTACTTC
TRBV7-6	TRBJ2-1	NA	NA	CASSLETAEQFF	TGTGCCAGCAGCTTAGAAACCGCTGAGCAGTTCTTC
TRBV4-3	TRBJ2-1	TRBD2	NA	CASSQSGRANNEQFF	TGCGCCAGCAGCCAAAGCGGGAGGGCCAACAATGAGCAGTTCTTC
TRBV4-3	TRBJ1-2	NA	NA	CASSQAIGAVSRGYTF	TGCGCCAGCAGCCAGGCTATTGGGGCAGTGTCAAGAGGCTACACCTTC
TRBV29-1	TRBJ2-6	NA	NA	CSVGLSGANVLTF	TGCAGCGTTGGGCTCTCTGGGGCCAACGTCCTGACTTTC
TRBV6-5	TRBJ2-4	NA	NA	CASSTPGEAVYF	TGTGCCAGCAGTACCCCCGGCGAGGCGGTATACTTC
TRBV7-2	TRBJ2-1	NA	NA	CASAALGSSYNEQFF	TGTGCCAGCGCCGCTTTAGGGAGCTCCTACAATGAGCAGTTCTTC
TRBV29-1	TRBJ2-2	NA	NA	CSVASETGELFF	TGCAGCGTTGCTTCGGAGACCGGGGAGCTGTTTTTT
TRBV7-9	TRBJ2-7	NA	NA	CASSPRGLYEQYF	TGTGCCAGCAGCCCCCGGGGCCTATACGAGCAGTACTTC
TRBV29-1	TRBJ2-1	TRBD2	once	CSVVAGDIWYEQFF	TGCAGCGTTGTAGCGGGAGATATCTGGTATGAGCAGTTCTTC
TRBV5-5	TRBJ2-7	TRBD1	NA	CASSLGWGTGASYEQYF	TGTGCCAGCAGCTTGGGGTGGGGGACAGGGGCCTCCTACGAGCAGTACTTC
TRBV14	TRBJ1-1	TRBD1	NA	CASSLTGANTEAFF	TGTGCCAGCAGCCTAACAGGGGCCAACACTGAAGCTTTCTTT
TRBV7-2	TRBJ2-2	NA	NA	CASSGPSGPTGELFF	TGTGCCAGCAGCGGGCCGTCGGGACCCACCGGGGAGCTGTTTTTT
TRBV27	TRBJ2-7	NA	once	CASSLGGGHYEQYF	TGTGCCAGCAGTTTAGGGGGCGGACACTACGAGCAGTACTTC
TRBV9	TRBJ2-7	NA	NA	CASSRSGLNYEQYF	TGTGCCAGCAGCCGCTCGGGACTCAACTACGAGCAGTACTTC
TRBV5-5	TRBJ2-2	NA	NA	CASSLEGDTGELFF	TGTGCCAGCAGCTTGGAAGGGGACACCGGGGAGCTGTTTTTT
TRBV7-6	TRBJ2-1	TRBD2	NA	CASSLDGSGYYNEQFF	TGTGCCAGCAGCTTAGATGGTAGCGGGTACTACAATGAGCAGTTCTTC
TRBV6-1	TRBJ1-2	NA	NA	CASSEARQTFGYTF	TGTGCCAGCAGTGAAGCACGACAGACCTTCGGCTACACCTTC
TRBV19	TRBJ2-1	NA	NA	CASSILALSSYNEQFF	TGTGCCAGTAGTATTCTAGCGTTGAGCTCCTACAATGAGCAGTTCTTC
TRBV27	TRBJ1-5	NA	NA	CASSLFPSGNQPQHF	TGTGCCAGCAGTTTATTCCCCTCGGGTAATCAGCCCCAGCATTTT
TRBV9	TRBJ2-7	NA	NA	CASSTGTDPYEQYF	TGTGCCAGCAGCACAGGGACTGACCCCTACGAGCAGTACTTC